Listed below are T cell receptor beta chains from one sample, sequenced in a study of T cell responses to AZD1222 COVID-19 vaccine. Method: immunoSEQ multiplex PCR; TCRdb's copy keeps in-frame clones and lacks some. The sample has 150,000 to 200,000 clones, around 89% seen once. Source: peripheral blood, taken on day 0 of AZD1222 vaccination. The receptors derive from an adult in good health. The conserved cysteine and the conserved F or W are not part of the CDR3 here. Each record gives: V gene, J gene, CDR3 protein.

>TRBV11-3|TRBJ2-2
ASSHLRGAYGELF
>TRBV11-2|TRBJ2-2
ASSLTTNTGELF
>TRBV28|TRBJ1-1
ASTRAAGTGVVEAF
>TRBV7-9|TRBJ1-1
ASSLGRGGEAF
>TRBV5-4|TRBJ1-1
ASSLEVGTEAF
>TRBV19|TRBJ2-5
ASSLNYQETQY
>TRBV3-1/TRBV3-2|TRBJ2-3
ASSQHPLLAGGKTDTQY
>TRBV7-8|TRBJ2-7
ASSLDRVEQY
>TRBV30|TRBJ1-2
AWASGVGSGYT
>TRBV5-1|TRBJ2-2
ASSLSRQGLIGELF
>TRBV10-3|TRBJ2-5
AISAFGVWTSGDQETQY
>TRBV30|TRBJ1-6
AWSVGGGFAYNSPLH
>TRBV29-1|TRBJ1-5
SVPMVLDQPQH
>TRBV5-1|TRBJ1-1
ASRPDRDTEAF
>TRBV27|TRBJ2-5
ASSPRRDQETQY
>TRBV7-2|TRBJ1-2
ASSFVGQSRGYT
>TRBV6-5|TRBJ2-1
ASSSGQGIYNEQF